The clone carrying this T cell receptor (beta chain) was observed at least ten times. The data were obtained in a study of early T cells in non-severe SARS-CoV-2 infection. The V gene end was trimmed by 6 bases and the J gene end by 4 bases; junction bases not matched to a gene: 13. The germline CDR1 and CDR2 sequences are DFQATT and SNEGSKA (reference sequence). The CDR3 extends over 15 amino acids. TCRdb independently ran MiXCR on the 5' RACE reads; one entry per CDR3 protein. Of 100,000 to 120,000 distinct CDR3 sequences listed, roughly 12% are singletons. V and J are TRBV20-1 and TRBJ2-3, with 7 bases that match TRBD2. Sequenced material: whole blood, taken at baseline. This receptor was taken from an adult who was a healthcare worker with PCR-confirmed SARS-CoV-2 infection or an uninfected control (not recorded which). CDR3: CSAYNLAVLPDTQYF. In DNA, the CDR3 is TGCAGTGCGTACAATCTAGCGGTTCTACCAGATACGCAGTATTTT.